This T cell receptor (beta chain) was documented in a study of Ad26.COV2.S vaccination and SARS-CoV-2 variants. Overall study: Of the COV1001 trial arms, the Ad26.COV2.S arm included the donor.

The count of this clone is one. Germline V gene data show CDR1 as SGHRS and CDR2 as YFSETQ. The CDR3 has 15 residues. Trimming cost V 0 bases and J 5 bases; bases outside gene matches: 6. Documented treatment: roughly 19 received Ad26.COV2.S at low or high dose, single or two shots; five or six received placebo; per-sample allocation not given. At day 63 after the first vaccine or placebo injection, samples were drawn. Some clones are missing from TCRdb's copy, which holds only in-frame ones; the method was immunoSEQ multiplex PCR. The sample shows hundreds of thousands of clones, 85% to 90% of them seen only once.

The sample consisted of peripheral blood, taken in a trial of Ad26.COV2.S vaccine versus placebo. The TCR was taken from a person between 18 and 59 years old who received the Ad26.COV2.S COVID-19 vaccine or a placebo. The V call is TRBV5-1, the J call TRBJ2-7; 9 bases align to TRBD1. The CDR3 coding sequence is TGCGCCAGCAGCTTGGGGAGCACAGGGGGCCACGAGCAGTACTTC. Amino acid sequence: CASSLGSTGGHEQYF.